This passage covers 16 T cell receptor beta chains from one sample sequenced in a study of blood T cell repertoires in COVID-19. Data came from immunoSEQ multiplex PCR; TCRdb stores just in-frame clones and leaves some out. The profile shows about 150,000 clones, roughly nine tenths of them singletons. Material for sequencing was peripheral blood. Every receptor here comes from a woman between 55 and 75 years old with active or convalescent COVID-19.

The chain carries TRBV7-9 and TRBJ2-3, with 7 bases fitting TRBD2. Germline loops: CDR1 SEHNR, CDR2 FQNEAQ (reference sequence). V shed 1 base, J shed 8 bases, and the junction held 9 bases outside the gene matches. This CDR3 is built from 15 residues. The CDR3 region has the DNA TGTGCCAGCAGCTTAGGAAGCGGGAAGGGTGGTACGCAGTATTTT. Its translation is CASSLGSGKGGTQYF.

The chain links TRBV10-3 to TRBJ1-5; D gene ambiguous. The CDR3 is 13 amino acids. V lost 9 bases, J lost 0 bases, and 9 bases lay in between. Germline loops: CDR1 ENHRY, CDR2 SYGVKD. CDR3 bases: TGTGCCATAAAACCTAATAGCAATCAGCCCCAGCATTTT. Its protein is CAIKPNSNQPQHF.

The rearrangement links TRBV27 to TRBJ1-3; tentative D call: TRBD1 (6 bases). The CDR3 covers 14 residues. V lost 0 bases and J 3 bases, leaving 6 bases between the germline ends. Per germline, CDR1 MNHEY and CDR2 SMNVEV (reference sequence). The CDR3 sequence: CASSLSGGGNTIYF. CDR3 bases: TGTGCCAGCAGTTTATCAGGGGGTGGAAACACCATATATTTT.

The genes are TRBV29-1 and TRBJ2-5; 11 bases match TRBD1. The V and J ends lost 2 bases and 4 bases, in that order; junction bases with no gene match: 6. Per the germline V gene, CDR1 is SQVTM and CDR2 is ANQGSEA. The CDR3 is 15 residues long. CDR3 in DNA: TGCAGCGTTGAAAGAACCGGGACAGGGGGAGAGACCCAGTACTTC. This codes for CSVERTGTGGETQYF.

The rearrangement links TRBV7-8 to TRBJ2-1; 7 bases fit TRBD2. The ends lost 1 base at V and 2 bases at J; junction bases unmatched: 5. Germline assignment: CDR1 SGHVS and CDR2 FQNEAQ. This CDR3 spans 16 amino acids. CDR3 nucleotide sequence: TGTGCCAGCAGCTTAGTGAGCCTAGCGGCCTACAATGAGCAGTTCTTC. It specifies CASSLVSLAAYNEQFF.

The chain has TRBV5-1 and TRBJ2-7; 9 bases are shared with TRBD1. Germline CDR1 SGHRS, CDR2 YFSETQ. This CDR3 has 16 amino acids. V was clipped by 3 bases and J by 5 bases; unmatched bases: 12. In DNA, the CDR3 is TGCGCCAGCAGCTGGGGATCCGGGACAGGGAGCAACGAGCAGTACTTC. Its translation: CASSWGSGTGSNEQYF.

The CDR3 sequence is CASRRDTNYGYTF. CDR3 nucleotide sequence: TGTGCCAGCAGGAGGGACACAAACTATGGCTACACCTTC. The chain uses TRBV12-3 or TRBV12-4 and TRBJ1-2, with TRBD1 as a possible D gene (6 bases). This CDR3 has 13 residues. The V and J ends lost 6 bases and 2 bases respectively, with 10 bases between them.

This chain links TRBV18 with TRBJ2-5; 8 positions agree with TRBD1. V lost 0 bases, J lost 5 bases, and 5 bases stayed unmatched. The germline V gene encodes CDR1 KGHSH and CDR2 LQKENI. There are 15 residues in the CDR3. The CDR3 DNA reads TGTGCCAGCTCACCACCTAGGACAGGGTCGGAGACCCAGTACTTC. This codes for CASSPPRTGSETQYF.

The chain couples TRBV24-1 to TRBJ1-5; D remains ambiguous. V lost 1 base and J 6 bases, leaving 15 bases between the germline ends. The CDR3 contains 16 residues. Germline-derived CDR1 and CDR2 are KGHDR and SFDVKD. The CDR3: CATSDLKVSGFQPQHF. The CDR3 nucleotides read TGTGCCACCAGTGATTTAAAGGTGTCGGGGTTTCAGCCCCAGCATTTT.

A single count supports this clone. The CDR3 nucleotides read TGTGCCAGCGGTCGCGGGGGGGCTATCACTGAAGCTTTCTTT. Protein: CASGRGGAITEAFF. This sequence joins TRBV5-6 and TRBJ1-1; possible D gene TRBD1, 6 bases. V was shortened by 7 bases and J by 4 bases, with 17 bases between the two germline ends. The CDR3 covers 14 residues. Germline V gene sequence: CDR1 SGHDT, CDR2 YYEEEE.

The DNA for the CDR3 is TGTGCCAGCTCACCATCCATGGAGGAGGGCTACACCTTC. This translates into CASSPSMEEGYTF. V usage is TRBV18 and J usage is TRBJ1-2; D remains unclear. Germline assignment: CDR1 KGHSH and CDR2 LQKENI. The CDR3 length is 13 residues. Between the trimmed V and J ends, which lost 2 bases and 8 bases, there was a span of 12 bases.

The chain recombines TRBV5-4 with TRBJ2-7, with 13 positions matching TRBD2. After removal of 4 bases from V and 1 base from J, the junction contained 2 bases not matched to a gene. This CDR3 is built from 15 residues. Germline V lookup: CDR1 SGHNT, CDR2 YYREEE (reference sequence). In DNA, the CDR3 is TGTGCCAGCAGCGCGGGACTAGCGGGGTCCTACGAGCAGTACTTC. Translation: CASSAGLAGSYEQYF.

The CDR3 loop reads CASSLQGAPGELFF. CDR3 DNA: TGCGCCAGCAGCCTCCAGGGGGCCCCCGGGGAGCTGTTTTTT. The J gene is TRBJ2-2, the V gene TRBV5-1; 8 bases agree with TRBD1. Per the germline V gene, CDR1 is SGHRS and CDR2 is YFSETQ. The CDR3 sequence is 14 residues long. V trimming: 4 bases; J trimming: 6 bases; junction bases outside the gene matches: 5.

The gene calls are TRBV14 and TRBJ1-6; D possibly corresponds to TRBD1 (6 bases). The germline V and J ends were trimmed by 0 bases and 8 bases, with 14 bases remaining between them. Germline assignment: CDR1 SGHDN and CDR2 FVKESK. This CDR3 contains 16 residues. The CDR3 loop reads CASSQERGQRHSPLHF. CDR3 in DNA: TGTGCCAGCAGCCAAGAGAGAGGACAGCGACATTCACCCCTCCACTTT.

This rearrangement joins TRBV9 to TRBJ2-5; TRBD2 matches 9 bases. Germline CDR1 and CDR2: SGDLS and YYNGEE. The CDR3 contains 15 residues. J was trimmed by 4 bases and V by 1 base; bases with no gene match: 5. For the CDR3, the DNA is TGTGCCAGCAGCGTATCGCCAGCGGGGGGAGAGACCCAGTACTTC. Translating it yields CASSVSPAGGETQYF. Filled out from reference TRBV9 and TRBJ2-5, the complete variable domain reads DSGVTQTPKHLITATGQRVTLRCSPRSGDLSVYWYQQSLDQGLQFLIQYYNGEERAKGNILERFSAQQFPDLHSELNLSSLELGDSALYFCASSVSPAGGETQYFGPGTRLLVL.

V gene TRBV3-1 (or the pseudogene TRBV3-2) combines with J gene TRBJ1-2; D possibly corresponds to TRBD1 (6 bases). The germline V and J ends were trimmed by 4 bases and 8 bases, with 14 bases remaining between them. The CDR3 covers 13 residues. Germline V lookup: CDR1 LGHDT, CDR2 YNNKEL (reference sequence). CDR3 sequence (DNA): TGTGCCAGCAGCCCTACAGGGTTGGGAGGCTACACCTTC. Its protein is CASSPTGLGGYTF.